These 20 T cell receptor beta chains came from one sample sequenced in a study of blood T cell repertoires in COVID-19. Profiled with immunoSEQ multiplex PCR; TCRdb holds only in-frame clones, not every one. The repertoire consists of under 300,000 clones, with approximately 90% occurring once and the leading ten covering 2%. Specimen: PBMCs or T cells enriched from blood (not recorded which). These receptors were collected from a woman aged 55-70 years in a cohort exposed to, infected with or recovered from COVID-19 (not recorded which).

The chain links TRBV27 to TRBJ1-3, with 11 bases matching TRBD1. The germline V gene has CDR1 MNHEY and CDR2 SMNVEV (reference sequence). CDR3 length equals 17 residues. The J segment lost 3 bases and the V segment lost 4 bases, leaving 8 bases of the junction unmatched. The CDR3 sequence: CASSSRTGGAYGNTIYF. The CDR3 DNA is TGTGCCAGCAGTTCCCGGACAGGGGGCGCGTATGGAAACACCATATATTTT.

This chain links TRBV7-3 with TRBJ1-1; 9 bases match TRBD1. Germline CDR1 reads SGHTA; CDR2 reads FQGTGA. J lost 0 bases, V lost 5 bases, and 1 base had no gene match. The CDR3 is made up of 14 amino acids. The chain's CDR3 is CASSRTGVNTEAFF. The CDR3 DNA reads as TGTGCCAGCAGCCGGACAGGGGTGAACACTGAAGCTTTCTTT.

The chain combines TRBV15 with TRBJ2-5, with 8 bases matching TRBD2. The ends lost 5 bases at V and 5 bases at J; junction bases unmatched: 13. The CDR3 is made up of 16 amino acids. Germline V CDR1 and CDR2: LNHNV, YYDKDF (reference sequence). CDR3 DNA: TGTGCCACCAGCGGGGGGACTAGTGCCTGGGCGGAGACCCAGTACTTC. Translating gives CATSGGTSAWAETQYF. The full variable domain, its missing parts supplied by reference TRBV15 and TRBJ2-5, is DAMVIQNPRYQVTQFGKPVTLSCSQTLNHNVMYWYQQKSSQAPKLLFHYYDKDFNNEADTPDNFQSRRPNTSFCFLDIRSPGLGDTAMYLCATSGGTSAWAETQYFGPGTRLLVL.

In its sample, this clone was seen once. This chain connects TRBV10-1 to TRBJ2-3, with 11 nucleotides matching TRBD2. The V gene's germline CDR1 is WNHNN and CDR2 SYGVQD (reference sequence). J gave up 6 bases and V 4 bases, and 9 bases lay outside the gene matches. This CDR3 is built from 16 residues. The CDR3: CASSGPSGRSGDTQYF. For the CDR3, the DNA is TGCGCCAGCAGTGGGCCTAGCGGGAGGAGTGGGGATACGCAGTATTTT.

The genes are TRBV5-8 and TRBJ1-2; D unresolved. This CDR3 comprises 11 residues. Trimming left V 4 bases short and J 5 bases short, with 6 bases between. The germline CDR1 and CDR2 sequences are SGHTS and YDEGEE. The DNA of the CDR3 is TGTGCCAGCAGCCGAGCTTATGGCTACACCTTC. This sequence encodes CASSRAYGYTF.

The chain is built from TRBV2 and TRBJ2-7, with a possible D match to TRBD2 (7 bases). The length of the CDR3 is 15 residues. V was clipped by 6 bases and J by 4 bases, with 19 bases between them. In germline, CDR1 is SNHLY, CDR2 FYNNEI. The CDR3 loop is CASSDSGGITYEQYF. The CDR3 DNA is TGTGCCAGCAGCGACTCGGGGGGCATAACGTACGAGCAGTACTTC. Drawing the rest from reference TRBV2 and TRBJ2-7, the complete variable domain is EPEVTQTPSHQVTQMGQEVILRCVPISNHLYFYWYRQILGQKVEFLVSFYNNEISEKSEIFDDQFSVERPDGSNFTLKIRSTKLEDSAMYFCASSDSGGITYEQYFGPGTRLTVT.

This chain links TRBV7-2 with TRBJ1-2, with 8 bases lining up with TRBD1. From germline, CDR1 is SGHTA and CDR2 FQGNSA. This CDR3 has 16 amino acids. The V segment lost 1 base and the J segment 4 bases; nucleotides outside the gene matches: 8. This chain's CDR3 is CASSLVSQGAGYGYTF. The CDR3 bases are TGTGCCAGCAGCTTAGTGTCGCAGGGGGCTGGCTATGGCTACACCTTC.

The chain recombines TRBV20-1 with TRBJ1-5, with 10 nucleotides matching TRBD1. V dropped 3 bases and J dropped 3; count of bases not matched to a gene: 5. Germline V gene data show CDR1 as DFQATT and CDR2 as SNEGSKA (reference sequence). This CDR3 has 15 residues. CDR3 in amino acids: CSASAGTGVNQPQHF. Here the CDR3 DNA reads TGCAGTGCTAGTGCCGGGACAGGGGTCAATCAGCCCCAGCATTTT.

The genes are TRBV3-1 (or the pseudogene TRBV3-2) and TRBJ2-7; no clear D gene. The germline V and J ends were trimmed by 1 base and 6 bases, with 13 bases remaining between them. CDR1 and CDR2 (germline): LGHDT, YNNKEL (reference sequence). CDR3 length: 14 residues. DNA for the CDR3: TGTGCCAGCAGCCAAGTCCGCGATCGAGTCGAGCAGTACTTC. Its protein is CASSQVRDRVEQYF.

The V gene is TRBV10-3, the J gene TRBJ2-1, with 9 bases lining up with TRBD2. J gave up 9 bases and V 3 bases, and 9 bases lay outside the gene matches. CDR1 is ENHRY and CDR2 is SYGVKD in the germline V gene. The CDR3 covers 15 residues. The CDR3, as DNA: TGTGCCATCAGTGACCATAGCGGGAGTGTGCCTGAGCAGTTCTTC. Translated: CAISDHSGSVPEQFF.

The chain has TRBV7-9 and TRBJ2-1; 15 bases are shared with TRBD2. Germline V gene data show CDR1 as SEHNR and CDR2 as FQNEAQ (reference sequence). The V gene end was trimmed by 5 bases and the J gene end by 5 bases; junction bases not matched to a gene: 13. This CDR3 region has 19 residues. The CDR3 protein is CASSPRNGLAGGPDNEQFF. As DNA, the CDR3 is TGTGCCAGCAGCCCTAGAAACGGACTAGCGGGAGGGCCAGACAATGAGCAGTTCTTC.

V is TRBV28 and J is TRBJ2-5; D possibly corresponds to TRBD2 (7 bases). V lost 4 bases to trimming and J lost 5 bases, with 14 bases between them. This CDR3 has 14 residues. The germline gives CDR1 MDHEN, CDR2 SYDVKM. Written as DNA, the CDR3 is TGTGCCAGCAGTTCTCGGGGGGCTGAGGAGACCCAGTACTTC. Its protein product is CASSSRGAEETQYF.

In its sample, this clone was seen a few times. The rearrangement uses TRBV6-1 and TRBJ2-2; TRBD2 matches at 10 bases. The V segment lost 2 bases and the J segment 4 bases; nucleotides outside the gene matches: 4. This CDR3 has 16 amino acids. CDR1 and CDR2 from the germline V gene are MNHNS and SASEGT. The CDR3 loop is CASSETSGRATGELFF. The CDR3 DNA is TGTGCCAGCAGTGAAACGAGCGGGAGGGCCACCGGGGAGCTGTTTTTT.

The genes are TRBV2 and TRBJ2-7; TRBD1 might be the D (5 bases). V lost 8 bases to trimming and J lost 5 bases, with 13 bases between them. CDR1 SNHLY and CDR2 FYNNEI come from the germline V gene. The CDR3 runs 12 residues. CDR3: CASSPQGNEQYF. Here the CDR3 DNA reads TGTGCCAGCTCCCCCCAGGGAAACGAGCAGTACTTC. Full variable domain (rest looked up from reference TRBV2 and TRBJ2-7): EPEVTQTPSHQVTQMGQEVILRCVPISNHLYFYWYRQILGQKVEFLVSFYNNEISEKSEIFDDQFSVERPDGSNFTLKIRSTKLEDSAMYFCASSPQGNEQYFGPGTRLTVT.

Only one count was recorded for this clone. This chain connects TRBV19 to TRBJ2-7; 8 bases map to TRBD1. Looked up from germline, CDR1 is LNHDA and CDR2 is SQIVND (reference sequence). The V segment lost 7 bases and the J segment 5 bases; nucleotides outside the gene matches: 13. The CDR3 has 15 residues. In DNA form, the CDR3 reads TGTGCCAGTAACCAGGTGGGGACAGGTCACGACGAGCAGTACTTC. Its protein is CASNQVGTGHDEQYF.

The chain employs TRBV21-1 and TRBJ1-2; the table's D call TRBD1 went unverified against the DNA. TRBV21-1 represents a pseudogene. The CDR3 is 16 amino acids. Here the CDR3 reads CASSKAPGHPYYGYTF. CDR3 nucleotides: TGTGCCAGCAGCAAAGCGCCCGGACACCCGTACTATGGCTACACCTTC.

For the CDR3, the DNA is TGTGCCAGCAGCCAAGGGAGGTCCAAAGAGACCCAGTACTTC. It codes for CASSQGRSKETQYF. The chain combines TRBV3-1 (or the pseudogene TRBV3-2) with TRBJ2-5, with D tentatively TRBD2 (5 bases). V shed 1 base and J shed 3 bases, with 9 bases lying between them. Germline CDR1 is LGHDT and CDR2 is YNNKEL (reference sequence). The CDR3 sequence is 14 residues long.

In this sample, this clone turned up a few times. Other DNA sequences in this sample translate to the same CDR3. As DNA, the CDR3 is TGTGCCAGTAGTATGGGACAGCTGAACACTGAAGCTTTCTTT. Translation: CASSMGQLNTEAFF. The genes are TRBV19 and TRBJ1-1, with TRBD1 matching over 7 bases. From germline, CDR1 is LNHDA and CDR2 SQIVND (reference sequence). This CDR3 region has 14 residues. V lost 3 bases and J lost 0; bases outside the gene matches: 1.

The chain couples TRBV9 to TRBJ1-2, with no clear D. V shed 2 bases and J shed 4 bases, with 6 bases lying between them. The CDR3 loop spans 12 amino acids. Germline-derived CDR1 and CDR2 are SGDLS and YYNGEE. CDR3 region: CASSVAGYGYTF. The CDR3 DNA sequence: TGTGCCAGCAGCGTTGCCGGCTATGGCTACACCTTC. Full variable domain (outside the CDR3, taken from reference TRBV9 and TRBJ1-2): DSGVTQTPKHLITATGQRVTLRCSPRSGDLSVYWYQQSLDQGLQFLIQYYNGEERAKGNILERFSAQQFPDLHSELNLSSLELGDSALYFCASSVAGYGYTFGSGTRLTVV.

This clone appeared a single time. The chain links TRBV27 to TRBJ2-5; D may be TRBD1 (6 bases). Trimming took off 6 bases at V and 5 bases at J, with 16 bases between the two ends. Per the germline V gene, CDR1 is MNHEY and CDR2 is SMNVEV (reference sequence). This CDR3 has 14 amino acids. In nucleotides, the CDR3 is TGTGCCAGCAGCTACAGGGACGGAGAGGAGACCCAGTACTTC. Protein: CASSYRDGEETQYF.